The clone carrying this T cell receptor (beta chain) has just a few counts. The data were obtained in a study of T cell changes during pregnancy in multiple sclerosis. Repertoires were generated with immunoSEQ multiplex PCR, while TCRdb's copy carries only in-frame clones and drops some. The sample comprises about 100,000 clones, about nine tenths of which are singletons, and 1.5% to 2.5% rests with the top ten. V was shortened by 7 bases and J by 5 bases, with 9 bases between the two germline ends. Germline V lookup: CDR1 SNHLY, CDR2 FYNNEI. This CDR3 region has 13 residues. The source material was peripheral blood, sampled after pregnancy. The clonotype originates from a female donor with multiple sclerosis, enrolled in a pregnancy study. The V call is TRBV2, the J call TRBJ1-6, with D uncertain. CDR3 in DNA: TGTGCCAGCACCGGGGAACATAATTCACCCCTCCACTTT. It encodes CASTGEHNSPLHF. Using reference TRBV2 and TRBJ1-6 for the parts outside the CDR3, the full variable domain is EPEVTQTPSHQVTQMGQEVILRCVPISNHLYFYWYRQILGQKVEFLVSFYNNEISEKSEIFDDQFSVERPDGSNFTLKIRSTKLEDSAMYFCASTGEHNSPLHFGNGTRLTVT.